The 25 T cell receptor beta chains presented below share a single source sample, sequenced in a study of shared clonotypes between healthy human individuals. Assay used: immunoSEQ multiplex PCR; TCRdb lists only in-frame clones, some missing. The sample has 2.3 million or so clones, 90% to 95% seen once. Sequenced material: naive CD4+ T cells from PBMCs. Subset meaning: CD45RA+ positively selected. The source is a man aged 18 to 29 in good health. Some clones in this sample may be carry-over from other donors' samples.

This rearrangement joins TRBV27 to TRBJ2-7, with a tentative D call TRBD1 (5 bases). The CDR3 spans 14 residues. CDR1 and CDR2 from the germline V gene are MNHEY and SMNVEV (reference sequence). The germline V and J ends were trimmed by 8 bases and 1 base, with 15 bases remaining between them. This CDR3 reads CASSAGIQSYEQYF. In nucleotides, the CDR3 is TGTGCCAGCTCCGCAGGGATTCAATCCTACGAGCAGTACTTC.

This clone was recorded once. The gene calls are TRBV30 and TRBJ1-2; possible D gene TRBD1, 6 bases. Trimming took 4 bases from V and 8 from J, leaving 20 bases between them. The germline gives CDR1 GTSNPN, CDR2 SVGIG (reference sequence). The CDR3 length is 14 residues. The CDR3 DNA reads TGTGCCTGGATGGATGGGGGCAGGGCTGACGGCTACACCTTC. Protein product: CAWMDGGRADGYTF.

The chain recombines TRBV28 with TRBJ2-2; D not certain. The V gene's germline CDR1 is MDHEN and CDR2 SYDVKM. This CDR3 region has 15 residues. V shed 2 bases and J shed 2 bases, with 9 bases lying between them. CDR3 sequence (DNA): TGTGCCAGCAGTTTAAGCAGGTTTAACACCGGGGAGCTGTTTTTT. It codes for CASSLSRFNTGELFF.

This sequence joins TRBV4-1 and TRBJ1-1, with D possibly matching TRBD1 (5 bases). Germline lookup yields CDR1 MGHRA and CDR2 YSYEKL. The V end lost 1 base, the J end lost 5 bases, and 17 bases lay between the germline ends. The CDR3 covers 16 residues. This CDR3 reads CASSQANTRGPTEAFF. The DNA of the CDR3 is TGCGCCAGCAGCCAAGCGAATACTAGGGGCCCGACTGAAGCTTTCTTT.

This clone appeared a few times. Other nucleotide sequences from this sample produce the same CDR3. The V call is TRBV27, the J call TRBJ1-5; D may be TRBD1 (5 bases). The V and J ends lost 3 bases and 5 bases respectively, with 14 bases between them. The CDR3 sequence is 15 residues long. Germline V gene lookup returns CDR1 MNHEY and CDR2 SMNVEV (reference sequence). For the CDR3, the DNA is TGTGCCAGCAGTTTGGGAAGGGGTGGGGATCAGCCCCAGCATTTT. It yields the protein CASSLGRGGDQPQHF.

The chain carries TRBV6-6 and TRBJ2-1; D unresolved. CDR1 and CDR2 from the germline V gene are MNHNY and SVGAGI (reference sequence). This CDR3 has 14 amino acids. The V end was cut by 7 bases, the J end by 2 bases, with 12 bases between. This chain's CDR3 is CASKDQVTYNEQFF. CDR3 coding DNA: TGTGCCAGCAAGGATCAGGTTACCTACAATGAGCAGTTCTTC.

This chain uses TRBV28 with TRBJ2-1; maybe TRBD2 (5 bases). V lost 6 bases to trimming and J lost 4 bases, with 19 bases between them. The CDR3 consists of 16 residues. Germline V gives CDR1 MDHEN, CDR2 SYDVKM. The CDR3 reads CASRGIEGRKYNEQFF. The CDR3 nucleotides are TGTGCCAGCAGAGGTATTGAGGGCCGTAAATACAATGAGCAGTTCTTC.

The chain uses TRBV28 and TRBJ2-2; D is unclear. Per germline, CDR1 MDHEN and CDR2 SYDVKM. This CDR3 is 15 amino acids long. V was shortened by 3 bases and J by 5 bases, with 13 bases between the two germline ends. The CDR3 sequence is CASSLSGEWTGELFF. As DNA, the CDR3 is TGTGCCAGCAGTTTGTCAGGAGAGTGGACCGGGGAGCTGTTTTTT.

The V and J genes are TRBV5-6 and TRBJ1-2; a weak D match, TRBD1 (5 bases). CDR1 is SGHDT and CDR2 is YYEEEE in the germline V gene. The CDR3 sequence is 16 residues long. Trimming pared 1 base from V and 7 bases from J, leaving 20 bases between. The CDR3 DNA is TGTGCCAGCAGCTTGCGGGGCAACGCCGAGGTGGGTGGCTACACCTTC. This codes for CASSLRGNAEVGGYTF.

CDR3 protein: CATSRARYHEQFF. As DNA, the CDR3 is TGTGCCACCAGCAGAGCCAGGTACCATGAGCAGTTCTTC. The chain links TRBV15 to TRBJ2-1; D remains unclear. This CDR3 is 13 amino acids long. V gave up 1 base and J gave up 8 bases, with 9 bases separating them. Germline lookup yields CDR1 LNHNV and CDR2 YYDKDF (reference sequence).

The J gene is TRBJ1-1, the V gene TRBV19; D is undetermined. The CDR3 spans 12 residues. V gave up 4 bases and J gave up 8 bases, with 11 bases separating them. Germline CDR1 reads LNHDA; CDR2 reads SQIVND (reference sequence). CDR3 region: CASSRAAGEAFF. The DNA for the CDR3 is TGTGCCAGTAGTAGGGCAGCGGGGGAAGCTTTCTTT.

CDR3 in DNA: TGCGCCAGCAGTGATTTCGACAGGTGGGAGGCGGGACCACCGAAACTCTACGAGCAGTACTTC. Its protein product is CASSDFDRWEAGPPKLYEQYF. The genes are TRBV10-1 and TRBJ2-7; D is possibly TRBD1 or TRBD2 (6 bases each). V was shortened by 3 bases and J by 3 bases, with 33 bases between the two germline ends. The CDR3 has 21 amino acids. CDR1 and CDR2 (germline): WNHNN, SYGVQD (reference sequence).

The chain has TRBV4-1 and TRBJ2-7, with 9 bases identical to TRBD1. V gave up 4 bases and J gave up 4 bases; unmatched junction bases: 5. There are 14 residues in the CDR3. From germline, CDR1 is MGHRA and CDR2 YSYEKL. Here the CDR3 reads CASSLRQGGYEQYF. CDR3 sequence (DNA): TGCGCCAGCAGCCTTCGACAGGGGGGTTACGAGCAGTACTTC.

This chain uses TRBV4-1 with TRBJ2-3; D perhaps matches TRBD2 (6 bases). CDR3 size: 17 residues. Germline values: CDR1 MGHRA, CDR2 YSYEKL. V was pared by 3 bases and J by 7 bases, with 23 bases between. The CDR3, as DNA: TGCGCCAGCAGCCAGCTTGGAGGGAGCGGTTCAAGGTATACGCAGTATTTT. Translation: CASSQLGGSGSRYTQYF.

The rearrangement joins TRBV5-6 to TRBJ2-5; 10 positions agree with TRBD1. Germline V CDR1 and CDR2: SGHDT, YYEEEE. CDR3 size: 14 residues. The V and J ends lost 4 bases and 5 bases, in that order; junction bases with no gene match: 5. The CDR3 DNA sequence: TGTGCCAGCAGCAGGCGGACAGGGGGTGAGACCCAGTACTTC. Translation: CASSRRTGGETQYF. Full variable domain (missing parts from reference TRBV5-6 and TRBJ2-5): DAGVTQSPTHLIKTRGQQVTLRCSPKSGHDTVSWYQQALGQGPQFIFQYYEEEERQRGNFPDRFSGHQFPNYSSELNVNALLLGDSALYLCASSRRTGGETQYFGPGTRLLVL.

The chain combines TRBV19 with TRBJ1-2; the D is unclear. The CDR3 contains 15 residues. The germline V and J ends were trimmed by 0 bases and 4 bases, with 12 bases remaining between them. Germline V gene sequence: CDR1 LNHDA, CDR2 SQIVND (reference sequence). The CDR3 coding sequence is TGTGCCAGTAGTATAGATCGTTGGCAGCCCTATGGCTACACCTTC. As protein: CASSIDRWQPYGYTF.

The J gene is TRBJ2-7, the V gene TRBV7-8, with 9 nucleotides matching TRBD2. V shed 1 base and J 4 bases; nucleotides not matched to a gene: 5. There are 15 residues in the CDR3. CDR1 is SGHVS and CDR2 is FQNEAQ in the germline V gene. CDR3 amino acids: CASSLVREGRYEQYF. Written as DNA, the CDR3 is TGTGCCAGCAGCTTAGTGCGGGAGGGCAGGTACGAGCAGTACTTC.

The chain employs TRBV5-1 and TRBJ2-1; TRBD2 might be the D (6 bases). This CDR3 comprises 15 residues. V gave up 0 bases and J gave up 6 bases, with 13 bases separating them. Germline-derived CDR1 and CDR2 are SGHRS and YFSETQ. This CDR3 reads CASSLGWDSFNEQFF. DNA for the CDR3: TGCGCCAGCAGCTTGGGATGGGACTCGTTCAATGAGCAGTTCTTC.

As concerns this clone: Other DNA sequences in this sample translate to the same CDR3. The chain links TRBV6-5 to TRBJ2-2; TRBD2 matches 9 bases. Looked up from germline, CDR1 is MNHEY and CDR2 is SVGAGI. With V trimmed by 3 bases and J by 0 bases, 2 bases remained unmatched. The CDR3 runs to 16 residues. The CDR3 region has the DNA TGTGCCAGCAGTTATGCTAGCGGGACGAACACCGGGGAGCTGTTTTTT. It specifies CASSYASGTNTGELFF.

The chain has TRBV29-1 and TRBJ1-1, with 9 bases matching TRBD1. The CDR3 runs to 13 residues. Germline CDR1 SQVTM, CDR2 ANQGSEA. The V gene end was trimmed by 5 bases and the J gene end by 3 bases; junction bases not matched to a gene: 4. CDR3 protein: CSVQDRGDTEAFF. In DNA, the CDR3 is TGCAGCGTTCAGGACAGGGGCGACACTGAAGCTTTCTTT.

V gene TRBV4-2 combines with J gene TRBJ2-2; 14 nucleotides align to TRBD2. Germline V gene lookup returns CDR1 LGHNA and CDR2 YNFKEQ. V was clipped by 4 bases and J by 4 bases; unmatched bases: 8. The CDR3 runs 18 residues. DNA for the CDR3: TGTGCCAGCAGCCGAAGACTAGCGGGAGGGCCGGGCACCGGGGAGCTGTTTTTT. Translated: CASSRRLAGGPGTGELFF.

This clone was seen just once. The chain recombines TRBV7-9 with TRBJ2-1, with TRBD2 identical over 7 bases. V was clipped by 5 bases and J by 5 bases; unmatched bases: 6. Germline lookup yields CDR1 SEHNR and CDR2 FQNEAQ (reference sequence). CDR3 size: 14 residues. The CDR3 nucleotides are TGTGCCAGCAGCACCGGCGGGAGTAACAATGAGCAGTTCTTC. It translates to CASSTGGSNNEQFF. Drawing the rest from reference TRBV7-9 and TRBJ2-1, the complete variable domain is DTGVSQNPRHKITKRGQNVTFRCDPISEHNRLYWYRQTLGQGPEFLTYFQNEAQLEKSRLLSDRFSAERPKGSFSTLEIQRTEQGDSAMYLCASSTGGSNNEQFFGPGTRLTVL.

This sequence joins TRBV5-4 and TRBJ2-2; D uncertain. Germline V gene sequence: CDR1 SGHNT, CDR2 YYREEE (reference sequence). CDR3 size: 12 residues. Trimming cost V 5 bases and J 1 base, with 3 bases left between them. CDR3 protein: CASRQNTGELFF. DNA for the CDR3: TGTGCCAGCAGGCAGAACACCGGGGAGCTGTTTTTT.

The chain uses TRBV19 and TRBJ2-1, with 9 positions matching TRBD2. The germline gives CDR1 LNHDA, CDR2 SQIVND (reference sequence). CDR3 length: 15 residues. After removal of 7 bases from V and 8 bases from J, the junction contained 12 bases not matched to a gene. The CDR3 protein is CASKWGGRAMDEQFF. CDR3 nucleotide sequence: TGTGCCAGTAAGTGGGGCGGGAGGGCCATGGATGAGCAGTTCTTC.

The rearrangement links TRBV7-2 to TRBJ2-5; 10 bases agree with TRBD2. The J segment lost 2 bases and the V segment lost 4 bases, leaving 7 bases of the junction unmatched. CDR3 length: 16 amino acids. Germline V gene data show CDR1 as SGHTA and CDR2 as FQGNSA. The CDR3 DNA reads as TGTGCCAGCAGCTACGGGACTAGCGTAAAACAAGAGACCCAGTACTTC. As protein: CASSYGTSVKQETQYF.